This T cell receptor (beta chain) was retrieved from a study of T cells in Graves' hyperthyroidism and ophthalmopathy. General study findings and limits: Most clonotypes expanded in thyroid above 0.001 were likewise present in blood.

The CDR3 has 14 amino acids. In germline, CDR1 is SQVTM, CDR2 ANQGSEA. Trimming took off 4 bases at V and 0 bases at J, with 10 bases between the two ends. Across 18 months, stable Graves' hyperthyroidism was marked by no progression to ophthalmopathy. This clonotype was seen ten or more times. Its specificity is unknown. TCR beta CDR3 regions were amplified from RNA. With the HTBI primer set, the TCR CDR3 went through a first round of RT-PCR. TCRdb itself ran the multiplex PCR reads through MiXCR, one entry per CDR3 protein. The data show about 590,000 distinct CDR3 sequences, more than 15% seen once. The chain combines TRBV29-1 with TRBJ2-1, with D possibly matching TRBD2 (5 bases). This receptor was identified in a woman younger than 45 with Graves' hyperthyroidism. Source material: blood. The CDR3 reads CSVVSESSYNEQFF. As DNA, the CDR3 is TGCAGCGTTGTTAGCGAAAGCTCCTACAATGAGCAGTTCTTC.